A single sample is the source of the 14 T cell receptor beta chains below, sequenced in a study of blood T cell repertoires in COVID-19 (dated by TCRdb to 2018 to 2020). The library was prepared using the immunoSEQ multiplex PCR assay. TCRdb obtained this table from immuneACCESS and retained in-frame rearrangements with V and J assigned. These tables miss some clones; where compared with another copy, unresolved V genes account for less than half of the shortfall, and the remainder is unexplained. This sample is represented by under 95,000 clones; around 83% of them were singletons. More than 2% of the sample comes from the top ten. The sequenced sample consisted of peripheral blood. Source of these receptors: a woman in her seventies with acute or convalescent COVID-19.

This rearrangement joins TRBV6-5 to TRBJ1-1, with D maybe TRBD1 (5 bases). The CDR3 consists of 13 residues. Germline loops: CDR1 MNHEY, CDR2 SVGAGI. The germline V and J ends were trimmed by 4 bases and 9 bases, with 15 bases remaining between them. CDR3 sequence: CASSSAGQAKAFF. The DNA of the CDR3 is TGTGCCAGCAGTTCCGCGGGGCAGGCTAAAGCTTTCTTT.

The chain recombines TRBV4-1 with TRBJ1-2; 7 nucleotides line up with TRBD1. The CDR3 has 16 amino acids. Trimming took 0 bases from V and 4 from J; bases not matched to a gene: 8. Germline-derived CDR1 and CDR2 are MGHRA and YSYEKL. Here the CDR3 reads CASSQDDRQGLYGYTF. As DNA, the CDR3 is TGCGCCAGCAGCCAAGACGATCGACAGGGTCTCTATGGCTACACCTTC.

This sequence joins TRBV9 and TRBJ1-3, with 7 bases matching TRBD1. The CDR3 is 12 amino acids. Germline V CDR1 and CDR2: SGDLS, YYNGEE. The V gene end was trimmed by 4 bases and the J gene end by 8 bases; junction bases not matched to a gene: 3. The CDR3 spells CASSPTGDTIYF. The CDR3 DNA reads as TGTGCCAGCAGCCCCACAGGGGACACCATATATTTT.

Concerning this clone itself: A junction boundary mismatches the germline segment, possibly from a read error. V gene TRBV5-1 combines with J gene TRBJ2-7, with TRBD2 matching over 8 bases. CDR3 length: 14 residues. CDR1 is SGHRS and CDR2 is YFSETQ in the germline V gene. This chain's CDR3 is CASGFGRGVDEQYF. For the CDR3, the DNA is TGCGCCAGCGGCTTCGGGCGGGGGGTCGACGAGCAGTACTTC.

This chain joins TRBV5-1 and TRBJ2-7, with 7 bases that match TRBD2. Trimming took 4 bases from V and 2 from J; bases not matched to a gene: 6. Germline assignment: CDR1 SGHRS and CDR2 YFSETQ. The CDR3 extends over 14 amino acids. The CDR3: CASSRTSGAYEQYF. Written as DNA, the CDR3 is TGCGCCAGCAGCAGGACCAGCGGGGCCTACGAGCAGTACTTC.

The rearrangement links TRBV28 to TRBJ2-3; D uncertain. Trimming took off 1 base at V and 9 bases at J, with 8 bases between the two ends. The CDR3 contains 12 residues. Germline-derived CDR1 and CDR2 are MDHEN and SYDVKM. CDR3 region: CASSLSPRTQYF. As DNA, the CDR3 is TGTGCCAGCAGTTTATCCCCTAGGACGCAGTATTTT.

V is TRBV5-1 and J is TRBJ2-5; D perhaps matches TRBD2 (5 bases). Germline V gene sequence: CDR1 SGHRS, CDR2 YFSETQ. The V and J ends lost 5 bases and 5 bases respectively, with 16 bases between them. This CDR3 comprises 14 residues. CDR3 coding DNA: TGCGCCAGCAGTCCCAGCGGCGGAGGTGAGACCCAGTACTTC. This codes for CASSPSGGGETQYF.

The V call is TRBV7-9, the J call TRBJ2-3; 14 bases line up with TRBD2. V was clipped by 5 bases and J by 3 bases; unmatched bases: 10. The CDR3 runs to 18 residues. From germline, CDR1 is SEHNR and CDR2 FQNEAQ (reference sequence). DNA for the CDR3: TGTGCCAGCAGCCCCGGGACTAGCGGGGGCGGGGGAACAGATACGCAGTATTTT. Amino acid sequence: CASSPGTSGGGGTDTQYF.

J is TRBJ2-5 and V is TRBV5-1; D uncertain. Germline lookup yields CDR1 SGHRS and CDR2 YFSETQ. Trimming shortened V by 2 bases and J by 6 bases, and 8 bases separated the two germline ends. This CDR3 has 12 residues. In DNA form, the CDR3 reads TGCGCCAGCAGCTTAGAGTCGAAGACCCAGTACTTC. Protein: CASSLESKTQYF. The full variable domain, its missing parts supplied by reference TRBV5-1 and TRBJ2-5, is KAGVTQTPRYLIKTRGQQVTLSCSPISGHRSVSWYQQTPGQGLQFLFEYFSETQRNKGNFPGRFSGRQFSNSRSEMNVSTLELGDSALYLCASSLESKTQYFGPGTRLLVL.

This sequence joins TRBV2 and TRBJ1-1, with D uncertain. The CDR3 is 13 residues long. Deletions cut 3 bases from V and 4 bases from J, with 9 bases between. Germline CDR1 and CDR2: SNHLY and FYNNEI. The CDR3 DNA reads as TGTGCCAGCAGTGAGTCGGGGATCACTGAAGCTTTCTTT. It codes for CASSESGITEAFF.

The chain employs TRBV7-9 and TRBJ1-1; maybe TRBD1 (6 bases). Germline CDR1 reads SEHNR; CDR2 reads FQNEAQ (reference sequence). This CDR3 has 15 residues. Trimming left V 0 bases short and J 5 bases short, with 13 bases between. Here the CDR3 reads CASSLAEARGTEAFF. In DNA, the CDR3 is TGTGCCAGCAGCTTAGCGGAGGCCAGGGGAACTGAAGCTTTCTTT.

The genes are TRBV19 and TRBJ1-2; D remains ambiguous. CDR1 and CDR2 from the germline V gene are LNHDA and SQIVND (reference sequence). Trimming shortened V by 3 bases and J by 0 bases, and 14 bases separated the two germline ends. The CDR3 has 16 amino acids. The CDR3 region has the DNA TGTGCCAGTAGTATTGTAACAATCCGCCCTAACTATGGCTACACCTTC. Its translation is CASSIVTIRPNYGYTF.

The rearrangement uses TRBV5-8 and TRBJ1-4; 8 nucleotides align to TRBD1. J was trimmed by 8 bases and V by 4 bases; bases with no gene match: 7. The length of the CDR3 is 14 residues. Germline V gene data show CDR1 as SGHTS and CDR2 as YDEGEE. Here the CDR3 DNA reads TGTGCCAGCAGCCTCGGACAGGGAGGAGAAAAACTGTTTTTT. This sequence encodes CASSLGQGGEKLFF.

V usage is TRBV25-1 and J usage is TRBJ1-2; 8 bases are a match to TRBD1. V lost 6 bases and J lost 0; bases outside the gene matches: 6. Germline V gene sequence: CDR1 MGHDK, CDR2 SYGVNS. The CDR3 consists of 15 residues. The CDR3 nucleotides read TGTGCCAGCAGCCAAGGGACAGGATCTAACTATGGCTACACCTTC. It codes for CASSQGTGSNYGYTF.